The 24 T cell receptor beta chains listed next were all sequenced from one sample in a study of response to subunit inactivated influenza vaccine. From the RT-PCR reads, TCRdb called clonotypes with MiXCR, one entry per CDR3 protein. The sample has roughly 620,000 distinct CDR3 sequences, approximately 11% seen once. These same records also appear under a second study, on T cells expressing NK-cell markers. That work states: Making the TCR beta cDNA relied on 5'RACE template switching with UMIs.

The source was PBMCs from blood, collected on the day of vaccination. The receptors were sampled from a man aged 45-65 years who received an inactivated influenza vaccine.

V and J are TRBV4-3 and TRBJ1-6; TRBD1 is a possible D gene (5 bases). The V end lost 0 bases, the J end lost 7 bases, and 7 bases lay between the germline ends. CDR3 length equals 14 residues. CDR1 is LGHNA and CDR2 is YSLEER in the germline V gene. CDR3 sequence reads: CASSQDGANSPLHF. The DNA of the CDR3 is TGCGCCAGCAGCCAAGACGGGGCGAATTCACCCCTCCACTTT.

A few counts support this clonotype. The genes are TRBV12-3 or TRBV12-4 and TRBJ2-1; maybe TRBD2 (6 bases). V lost 2 bases and J 1 base, leaving 9 bases between the germline ends. This CDR3 is 15 amino acids long. The CDR3 loop reads CASSLWGESYNEQFF. The CDR3 DNA follows: TGTGCCAGCAGTTTATGGGGGGAGTCCTACAATGAGCAGTTCTTC.

The gene calls are TRBV12-3 or TRBV12-4 and TRBJ2-5; D uncertain. Trimming stripped 1 base from V and 2 bases from J, with 11 bases between. The CDR3 is 15 amino acids. DNA of the CDR3: TGTGCCAGCAGTTTAGGCATACCCCGACAAGAGACCCAGTACTTC. Its protein product is CASSLGIPRQETQYF.

This clonotype was observed a handful of times. The chain carries TRBV27 and TRBJ2-3; possible D gene TRBD1, 5 bases. From germline, CDR1 is MNHEY and CDR2 SMNVEV (reference sequence). The CDR3 totals 14 residues. Trimming shortened V by 4 bases and J by 2 bases, and 10 bases separated the two germline ends. The CDR3, as DNA: TGTGCCAGCAGTTGGGCAGGGCTCACAGATACGCAGTATTTT. The encoded protein is CASSWAGLTDTQYF.

This clonotype occurred a few times. The CDR3 sequence: CAISDWDRGADTQYF. CDR3 bases: TGTGCCATCAGTGATTGGGACAGGGGAGCTGATACGCAGTATTTT. The chain recombines TRBV10-3 with TRBJ2-3; 10 nucleotides agree with TRBD1. V shed 3 bases, J shed 6 bases, and the junction held 6 bases outside the gene matches. Germline V CDR1 and CDR2: ENHRY, SYGVKD. This CDR3 contains 15 residues.

This clonotype was picked up a small number of times. The rearrangement joins TRBV7-2 to TRBJ1-1; D not resolved. Germline values: CDR1 SGHTA, CDR2 FQGNSA. The germline V and J ends were trimmed by 1 base and 0 bases, with 9 bases remaining between them. CDR3 size: 15 residues. The CDR3 sequence: CASSLVVVVNTEAFF. In DNA, the CDR3 is TGTGCCAGCAGCTTAGTTGTGGTTGTGAACACTGAAGCTTTCTTT. The whole variable domain, remainder taken from reference TRBV7-2 and TRBJ1-1, is GAGVSQSPSNKVTEKGKDVELRCDPISGHTALYWYRQSLGQGLEFLIYFQGNSAPDKSGLPSDRFSAERTGGSVSTLTIQRTQQEDSAVYLCASSLVVVVNTEAFFGQGTRLTVV.

This clonotype was counted a few times. The chain joins TRBV20-1 to TRBJ2-7, with D hard to call. The germline V and J ends were trimmed by 7 bases and 0 bases, with 16 bases remaining between them. Germline loops: CDR1 DFQATT, CDR2 SNEGSKA (reference sequence). The CDR3 runs 14 residues. CDR3 loop: CSVFSLVYSYEQYF. The CDR3 bases are TGCAGTGTATTTTCGTTGGTATACTCCTACGAGCAGTACTTC.

A few counts support this clonotype. The rearrangement joins TRBV6-2 or TRBV6-3 to TRBJ2-1; D gene uncertain. The CDR3 is 15 amino acids. Per germline, CDR1 MNHEY and CDR2 SVGEGT. The V and J ends lost 4 bases and 2 bases respectively, with 12 bases between them. In DNA form, the CDR3 reads TGTGCCAGCAGTTCCACCCCGAACGCCTACAATGAGCAGTTCTTC. It is translated as CASSSTPNAYNEQFF.

This clonotype was detected many times. This chain's CDR3 is CASSYSGETYEQYF. The CDR3 DNA sequence: TGCGCCAGCAGCTATAGCGGGGAGACCTACGAGCAGTACTTC. The chain uses TRBV5-1 and TRBJ2-7; 8 positions match TRBD2. Unmatched junction bases numbered 4, after V lost 3 bases and J lost 2 bases. The CDR3 is 14 amino acids. Per germline, CDR1 SGHRS and CDR2 YFSETQ. The variable domain in full, with the rest retrieved from reference TRBV5-1 and TRBJ2-7, is KAGVTQTPRYLIKTRGQQVTLSCSPISGHRSVSWYQQTPGQGLQFLFEYFSETQRNKGNFPGRFSGRQFSNSRSEMNVSTLELGDSALYLCASSYSGETYEQYFGPGTRLTVT.

This clonotype has only a few counts. CDR3 amino acids: CASTRTVNTGELFF. CDR3 sequence (DNA): TGTGCCAGCACTCGGACAGTGAACACCGGGGAGCTGTTTTTT. This sequence joins TRBV12-3 or TRBV12-4 and TRBJ2-2, with D possibly matching TRBD1 (6 bases). With 7 bases removed from V and 1 base from J, the gap between germline ends came to 10 bases. The CDR3 is 14 residues long.

This clonotype was found a few times. V gene TRBV20-1 combines with J gene TRBJ2-7; possibly TRBD2 for D (5 bases). The CDR3 consists of 14 residues. Trimming stripped 0 bases from V and 4 bases from J, with 13 bases between. Germline values: CDR1 DFQATT, CDR2 SNEGSKA (reference sequence). The CDR3 DNA reads TGCAGTGCTAGAGAGCTAGCTTCAATTTACGAGCAGTACTTC. Translating gives CSARELASIYEQYF.

In this sample, this clonotype turned up a few times. The chain's CDR3 is CASSPHRGSNSPLHF. CDR3 DNA: TGTGCCAGCAGTCCCCACAGGGGAAGTAATTCACCCCTCCACTTT. V is TRBV27 and J is TRBJ1-6, with 7 positions matching TRBD1. The J segment lost 6 bases and the V segment lost 5 bases, leaving 7 bases of the junction unmatched. The germline V gene encodes CDR1 MNHEY and CDR2 SMNVEV (reference sequence). This CDR3 spans 15 amino acids.

The chain couples TRBV29-1 to TRBJ1-2; TRBD1 is a possible D gene (6 bases). This CDR3 comprises 12 residues. V was shortened by 7 bases and J by 4 bases, with 13 bases between the two germline ends. Germline-derived CDR1 and CDR2 are SQVTM and ANQGSEA. The CDR3 here is CSEGDGSYGYTF. The CDR3 nucleotides are TGCAGCGAGGGGGACGGATCCTATGGCTACACCTTC.

This clonotype was picked up a small number of times. The V and J genes are TRBV19 and TRBJ1-5; the D gene is possibly TRBD1 (5 bases). Per germline, CDR1 LNHDA and CDR2 SQIVND (reference sequence). Trimming took 7 bases from V and 5 from J, leaving 12 bases between them. This CDR3 is built from 13 residues. CDR3 in amino acids: CASTGQVDQPQHF. The CDR3, as DNA: TGTGCCAGTACAGGACAAGTAGATCAGCCCCAGCATTTT.

The chain is built from TRBV18 and TRBJ2-7, with 7 bases identical to TRBD1. This CDR3 comprises 15 residues. Germline V gives CDR1 KGHSH, CDR2 LQKENI. V lost 2 bases, J lost 7 bases, and 11 bases stayed unmatched. The CDR3 region is CASSPSTGSPTEQYF. In DNA form, the CDR3 reads TGTGCCAGCTCACCATCGACAGGGAGCCCTACGGAGCAGTACTTC.

This clonotype was detected ten times or more. The V call is TRBV12-3 or TRBV12-4, the J call TRBJ2-7, with 7 bases that match TRBD1. Trimming cost V 5 bases and J 11 bases; bases outside gene matches: 6. The CDR3 contains 11 residues. This CDR3 reads CASSTGTVKYF. Here the CDR3 DNA reads TGTGCCAGCAGTACCGGGACAGTTAAGTACTTC.

This clonotype has ten or more counts. This rearrangement joins TRBV20-1 to TRBJ2-2; 10 nucleotides align to TRBD2. The J segment lost 5 bases and the V segment lost 5 bases, leaving 8 bases of the junction unmatched. Germline values: CDR1 DFQATT, CDR2 SNEGSKA (reference sequence). The CDR3 is made up of 15 amino acids. The CDR3 coding sequence is TGCAGTGCTCCCGTAGCGGGAGGTAGAACCGGGGAGCTGTTTTTT. This sequence encodes CSAPVAGGRTGELFF.

This chain links TRBV11-2 with TRBJ2-7; no clear D gene. This CDR3 has 12 amino acids. The germline V gene has CDR1 SGHAT and CDR2 FQNNGV. Deletions cut 0 bases from V and 6 bases from J, with 6 bases between. The CDR3 DNA follows: TGTGCCAGCAGCTTAGACCTGAGCGAGCAGTACTTC. Encoded protein: CASSLDLSEQYF.

This clonotype was detected a few times. The chain is built from TRBV6-5 and TRBJ2-3; 9 bases align to TRBD1. Trimming took 2 bases from V and 4 from J; bases not matched to a gene: 4. The CDR3 length is 15 residues. The germline gives CDR1 MNHEY, CDR2 SVGAGI. CDR3 region: CASSYGTGSPDTQYF. CDR3 in DNA: TGTGCCAGCAGTTACGGGACAGGGTCTCCAGATACGCAGTATTTT.

The V and J genes are TRBV5-1 and TRBJ2-7; the match to TRBD1 covers 9 bases. Germline V gives CDR1 SGHRS, CDR2 YFSETQ. The CDR3 has 10 residues. V shed 5 bases, J shed 11 bases, and the junction held 2 bases outside the gene matches. DNA for the CDR3: TGCGCCAGCAGGGGGGACAGGGAGTACTTC. This sequence encodes CASRGDREYF.

The chain combines TRBV24-1 with TRBJ2-5, with 11 bases matching TRBD1. V gave up 4 bases and J gave up 5 bases; unmatched junction bases: 5. The V gene's germline CDR1 is KGHDR and CDR2 SFDVKD. The CDR3 spans 15 residues. The CDR3 reads CATSERTGGVETQYF. The CDR3 DNA reads TGTGCCACCAGTGAAAGGACAGGGGGCGTGGAGACCCAGTACTTC.

This clonotype was detected only a few times. Possible read error: a much larger clone is one base away. The J gene is TRBJ1-2, the V gene TRBV14; perhaps TRBD1 as D (5 bases). V lost 4 bases, J lost 4 bases, and 10 bases lay in between. The CDR3 runs to 13 residues. Germline CDR1 and CDR2: SGHDN and FVKESK. CDR3 in DNA: TGTGCCAGCAGCCCGGGACGGACCTATGGCTACACCTTC. This sequence encodes CASSPGRTYGYTF. Full variable domain (missing parts from reference TRBV14 and TRBJ1-2): EAGVTQFPSHSVIEKGQTVTLRCDPISGHDNLYWYRRVMGKEIKFLLHFVKESKQDESGMPNNRFLAERTGGTYSTLKVQPAELEDSGVYFCASSPGRTYGYTFGSGTRLTVV.

This clonotype was observed a few times. The chain carries TRBV5-1 and TRBJ2-5; the D gene is possibly TRBD2 (6 bases). CDR1 SGHRS and CDR2 YFSETQ come from the germline V gene. The ends were cut back, 5 bases at V and 2 bases at J, with 22 bases in the middle. The CDR3 extends over 17 amino acids. The CDR3 protein is CASRPGKRSSAQETQYF. The CDR3 coding sequence is TGCGCCAGCAGACCCGGAAAAAGGTCTAGCGCTCAAGAGACCCAGTACTTC.

The CDR3 region is CASSSPTRTGTYEQYF. CDR3 DNA: TGTGCCAGCAGCTCCCCTACACGGACAGGAACCTACGAGCAGTACTTC. The V and J genes are TRBV5-6 and TRBJ2-7; 7 bases fit TRBD1. V gave up 3 bases and J gave up 2 bases; unmatched junction bases: 11. Germline V gene data show CDR1 as SGHDT and CDR2 as YYEEEE. The CDR3 sequence is 16 residues long.